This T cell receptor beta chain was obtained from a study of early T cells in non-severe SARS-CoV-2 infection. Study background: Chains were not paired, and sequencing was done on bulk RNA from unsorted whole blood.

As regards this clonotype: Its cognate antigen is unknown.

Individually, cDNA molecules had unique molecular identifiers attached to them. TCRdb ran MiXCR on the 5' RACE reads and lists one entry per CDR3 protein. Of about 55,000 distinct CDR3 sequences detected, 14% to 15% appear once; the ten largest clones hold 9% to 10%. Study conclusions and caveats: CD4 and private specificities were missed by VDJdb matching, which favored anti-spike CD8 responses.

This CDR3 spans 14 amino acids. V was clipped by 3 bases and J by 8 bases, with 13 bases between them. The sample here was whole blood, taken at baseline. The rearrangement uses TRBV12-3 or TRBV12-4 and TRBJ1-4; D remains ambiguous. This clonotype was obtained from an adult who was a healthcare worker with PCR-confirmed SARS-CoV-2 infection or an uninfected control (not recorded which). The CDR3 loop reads CASSFVVVGEKLFF. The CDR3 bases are TGTGCCAGCAGTTTCGTTGTTGTCGGAGAAAAACTGTTTTTT.